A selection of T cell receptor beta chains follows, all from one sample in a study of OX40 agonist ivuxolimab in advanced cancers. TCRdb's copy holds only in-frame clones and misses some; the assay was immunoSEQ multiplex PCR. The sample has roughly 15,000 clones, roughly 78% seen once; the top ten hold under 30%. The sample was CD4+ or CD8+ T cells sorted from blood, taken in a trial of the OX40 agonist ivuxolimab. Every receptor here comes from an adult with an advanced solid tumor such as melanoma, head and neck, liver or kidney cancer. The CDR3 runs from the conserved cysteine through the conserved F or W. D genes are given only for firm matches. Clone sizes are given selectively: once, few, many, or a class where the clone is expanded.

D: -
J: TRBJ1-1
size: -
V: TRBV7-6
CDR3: CASSQGYRGTEAFF
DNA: TGTGCCAGCAGCCAGGGATATAGGGGGACTGAAGCTTTCTTT

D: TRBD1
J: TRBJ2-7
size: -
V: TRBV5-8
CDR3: CASSFSPTGVYEQYF
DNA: TGTGCCAGCAGCTTCTCCCCCACAGGGGTCTACGAGCAGTACTTC

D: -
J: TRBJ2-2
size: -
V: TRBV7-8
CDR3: CASRRADGTGELFF
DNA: TGTGCCAGCAGGCGAGCGGACGGCACCGGGGAGCTGTTTTTT

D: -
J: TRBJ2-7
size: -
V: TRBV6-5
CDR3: CASSSGAYEQYF
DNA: TGTGCCAGCAGCTCAGGGGCCTACGAGCAGTACTTC

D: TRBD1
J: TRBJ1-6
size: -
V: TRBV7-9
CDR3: CASSPTGGPYNSPLHF
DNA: TGTGCCAGCAGCCCAACAGGGGGACCCTATAATTCACCCCTCCACTTT

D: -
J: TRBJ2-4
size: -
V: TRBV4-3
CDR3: CASSLLLGAEVGVAKNIQYF
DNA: TGCGCCAGCAGCCTCCTGTTGGGGGCGGAGGTTGGTGTAGCCAAAAACATTCAGTACTTC

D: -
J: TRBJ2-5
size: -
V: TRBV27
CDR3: CASSPGTDGTQETQYF
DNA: TGTGCCAGCAGCCCCGGGACGGACGGGACTCAAGAGACCCAGTACTTC

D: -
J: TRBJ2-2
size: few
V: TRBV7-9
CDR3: CASSFAGGTGELFF
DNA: TGTGCCAGCAGCTTTGCTGGAGGCACCGGGGAGCTGTTTTTT

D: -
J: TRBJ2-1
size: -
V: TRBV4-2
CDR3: CASSQDRGDSYNEQFF
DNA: TGTGCCAGCAGCCAAGATCGGGGCGACTCCTACAATGAGCAGTTCTTC

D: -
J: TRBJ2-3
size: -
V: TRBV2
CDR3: CASSELTAGDGDTQYF
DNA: TGTGCCAGCAGTGAACTGACGGCAGGGGACGGAGATACGCAGTATTTT

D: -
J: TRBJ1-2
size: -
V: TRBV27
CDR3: CASKRNSAYGYTF
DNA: TGTGCCAGCAAGCGAAATTCGGCCTATGGCTACACCTTC

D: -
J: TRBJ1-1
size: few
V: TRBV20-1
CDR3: CSPEAGEAFF
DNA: TGCAGTCCAGAAGCAGGTGAAGCTTTCTTT

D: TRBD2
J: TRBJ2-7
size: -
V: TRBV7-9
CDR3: CASTPTSGTSHEQYF
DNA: TGTGCCAGCACCCCGACTAGCGGGACGTCCCACGAGCAGTACTTC

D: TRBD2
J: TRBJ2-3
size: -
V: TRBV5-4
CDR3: CASSPTSGGAPDTQYF
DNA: TGTGCCAGCAGCCCGACTAGCGGGGGGGCCCCAGATACGCAGTATTTT

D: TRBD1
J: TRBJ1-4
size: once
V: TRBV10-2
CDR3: CASSDVSNRGPDEKLFF
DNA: TGCGCCAGCAGTGACGTATCTAACAGGGGCCCTGATGAAAAACTGTTTTTT

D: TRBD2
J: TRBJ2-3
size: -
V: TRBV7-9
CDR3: CASSLQGLAGRTDTQYF
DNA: TGTGCCAGCAGCCTGCAGGGACTAGCGGGTCGCACAGATACGCAGTATTTT

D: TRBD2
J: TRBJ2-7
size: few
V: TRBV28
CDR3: CASRASGSFHQSYEQYF
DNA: TGTGCCAGCAGGGCTAGCGGGAGTTTTCATCAATCCTACGAGCAGTACTTC

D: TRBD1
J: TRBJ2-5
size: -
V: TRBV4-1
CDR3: CASSQDWDRFYQETQYF
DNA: TGCGCCAGCAGCCAGGATTGGGACAGATTTTACCAAGAGACCCAGTACTTC

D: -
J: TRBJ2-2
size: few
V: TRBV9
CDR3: CASSVSITGELFF
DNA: TGTGCCAGCAGCGTCTCTATCACCGGGGAGCTGTTTTTT

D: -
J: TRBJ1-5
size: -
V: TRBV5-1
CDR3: CASSFDIYQPQHF
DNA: TGCGCCAGCAGCTTCGACATTTACCAGCCCCAGCATTTT

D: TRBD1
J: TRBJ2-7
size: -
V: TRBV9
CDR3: CASSPRQGDAYEQYF
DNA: TGTGCCAGCAGCCCCCGACAGGGGGATGCCTACGAGCAGTACTTC

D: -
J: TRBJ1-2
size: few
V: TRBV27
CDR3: CASSLGGNGYTF
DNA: TGTGCCAGCAGTTTGGGGGGTAATGGCTACACCTTC

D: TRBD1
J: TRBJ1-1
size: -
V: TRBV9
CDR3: CASSVGTVNTEAFF
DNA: TGTGCCAGCAGCGTGGGGACAGTGAACACTGAAGCTTTCTTT

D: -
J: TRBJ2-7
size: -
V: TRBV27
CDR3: CASSFAGSYEQYF
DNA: TGTGCCAGCAGTTTTGCTGGGTCCTACGAGCAGTACTTC

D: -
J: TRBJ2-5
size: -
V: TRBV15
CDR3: CATSRGITAQETQYF
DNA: TGTGCCACCAGCAGAGGGATCACGGCACAAGAGACCCAGTACTTC

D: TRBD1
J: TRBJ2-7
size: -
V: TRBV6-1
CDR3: CASRGPGTGGIEQYF
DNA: TGTGCCAGCAGGGGACCTGGGACAGGGGGCATCGAGCAGTACTTC

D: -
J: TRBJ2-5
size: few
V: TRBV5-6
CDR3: CASSLLQGIKETQYF
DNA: TGTGCCAGCAGCTTGTTACAGGGCATTAAGGAGACCCAGTACTTC

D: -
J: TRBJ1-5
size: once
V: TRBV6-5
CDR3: CASSYSGVGQPQHF
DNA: TGTGCCAGCAGTTACTCAGGGGTTGGGCAGCCCCAGCATTTT

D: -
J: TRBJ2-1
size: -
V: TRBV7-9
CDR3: CASSFARPISYNEQFF
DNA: TGTGCCAGCAGCTTCGCACGCCCAATCTCCTACAATGAGCAGTTCTTC

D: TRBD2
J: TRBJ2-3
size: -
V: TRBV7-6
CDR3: CASSSGLAEWDTQYF
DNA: TGTGCCAGCAGCTCGGGACTAGCCGAGTGGGATACGCAGTATTTT

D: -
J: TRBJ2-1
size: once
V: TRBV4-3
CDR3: CASSQGAPYNEQFF
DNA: TGCGCCAGCAGCCAAGGTGCACCGTACAATGAGCAGTTCTTC

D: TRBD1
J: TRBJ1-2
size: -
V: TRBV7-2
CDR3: CASSFTPGQGIYGYTF
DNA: TGTGCCAGCAGCTTCACCCCGGGACAGGGGATCTATGGCTACACCTTC

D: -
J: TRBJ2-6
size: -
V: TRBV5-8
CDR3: CASEVLTF
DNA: TGTGCCAGTGAAGTCCTGACTTTC

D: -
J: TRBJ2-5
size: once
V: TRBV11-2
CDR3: CASSLRFGGKETQYF
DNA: TGTGCCAGCAGCTTAAGGTTTGGGGGAAAGGAGACCCAGTACTTC

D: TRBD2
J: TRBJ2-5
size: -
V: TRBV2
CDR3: CASSDGVTSGFQETQYF
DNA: TGTGCCAGCAGTGATGGTGTGACTAGCGGCTTCCAAGAGACCCAGTACTTC

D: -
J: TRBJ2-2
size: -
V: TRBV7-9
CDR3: CASSSGGLINTGELFF
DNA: TGTGCCAGCAGCTCAGGGGGACTGATAAACACCGGGGAGCTGTTTTTT

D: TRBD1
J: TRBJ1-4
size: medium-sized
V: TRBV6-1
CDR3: CASSAEDRVRNEKLFF
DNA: TGTGCCAGCAGTGCCGAGGACAGGGTTAGAAATGAAAAACTGTTTTTT

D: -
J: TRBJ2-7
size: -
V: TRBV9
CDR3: CASSPGGGSSYEQYF
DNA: TGTGCCAGCAGCCCCGGTGGGGGGAGCTCCTACGAGCAGTACTTC

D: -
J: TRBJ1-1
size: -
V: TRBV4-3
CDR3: CASSQAGGGTEAFF
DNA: TGCGCCAGCAGCCAAGCGGGGGGGGGCACTGAAGCTTTCTTT

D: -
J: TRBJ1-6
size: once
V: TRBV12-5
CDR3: CASGWAGHSSYNSPLHF
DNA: TGTGCTAGTGGTTGGGCAGGACATAGCTCCTATAATTCACCCCTCCACTTT

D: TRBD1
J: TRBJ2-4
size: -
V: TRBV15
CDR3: CATRDRGNIQYF
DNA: TGTGCCACCAGGGACAGGGGGAACATTCAGTACTTC